The 6 T cell receptor beta chains reported below all come from one sample, sequenced in a study of cytomegalovirus exposure and HLA in healthy donors. Both 60 Vbeta primers and 13 Jbeta primers went into the PCR. The assay was immunoSEQ multiplex PCR, and TCRdb's table has in-frame clones only and misses some. The sample contains 150,000 or so clones, roughly 70% of which appear only once. The specimen was PBMCs. The receptors originated from a man aged 25 to 40 in good health and CMV-seropositive.

The V call is TRBV7-3, the J call TRBJ1-1; D unresolved. Trimming took 1 base from V and 3 from J, leaving 6 bases between them. Per germline, CDR1 SGHTA and CDR2 FQGTGA. The CDR3 sequence is 13 residues long. The CDR3 loop reads CASSLMFDTEAFF. The CDR3 DNA is TGTGCCAGCAGCTTAATGTTCGACACTGAAGCTTTCTTT.

V gene TRBV27 combines with J gene TRBJ2-1; 12 positions agree with TRBD2. Losses at the gene ends were 7 bases for V and 4 bases for J; bases not matched to a gene: 11. This CDR3 region has 17 residues. CDR1 is MNHEY, CDR2 SMNVEV, per germline (reference sequence). The CDR3 bases are TGTGCCAGCAATTCTCTACCGGGACTAGCGGGTTACAATGAGCAGTTCTTC. Protein sequence: CASNSLPGLAGYNEQFF.

This clone has only a few counts. The V and J genes are TRBV11-2 and TRBJ1-2; D possibly corresponds to TRBD1 (5 bases). The CDR3 totals 14 residues. The germline CDR1 and CDR2 sequences are SGHAT and FQNNGV. Trimming cost V 4 bases and J 7 bases, with 16 bases left between them. The CDR3 here is CASSSVGARSGYTF. DNA of the CDR3: TGTGCCAGCAGCTCAGTAGGGGCGAGGTCTGGCTACACCTTC.

As DNA, the CDR3 is TGTGCCAGCAGCTCCCCGGGCTGGGAGAATCAGCCCCAGCATTTT. Translation gives CASSSPGWENQPQHF. This chain joins TRBV7-9 and TRBJ1-5; D is unclear. The CDR3 consists of 15 residues. V was clipped by 4 bases and J by 4 bases, with 14 bases between them. In germline, CDR1 is SEHNR, CDR2 FQNEAQ (reference sequence).

CDR3 amino acids: CASSIDSEKLFF. The CDR3 DNA reads TGTGCCAGTAGTATAGATTCGGAAAAACTGTTTTTT. The chain links TRBV19 to TRBJ1-4; D uncertain. The CDR3 runs to 12 residues. Germline CDR1 and CDR2: LNHDA and SQIVND (reference sequence). V gave up 0 bases and J gave up 8 bases, with 4 bases separating them.

The gene calls are TRBV7-9 and TRBJ2-1, with TRBD1 matching over 12 bases. This CDR3 contains 15 residues. CDR1 and CDR2 from the germline V gene are SEHNR and FQNEAQ (reference sequence). V lost 5 bases and J lost 7; bases outside the gene matches: 6. The CDR3 DNA sequence: TGTGCCAGCAGCCTGCGGGGACAGGGGGCAAATGAGCAGTTCTTC. Amino acid sequence: CASSLRGQGANEQFF.